A single sample gave rise to the 28 T cell receptor beta chains below, sequenced in a study of T cells in Graves' hyperthyroidism and ophthalmopathy. Amplification of TCR beta CDR3 regions used RNA as the template. TCR CDR3 regions were first amplified by RT-PCR with HTBI primers. Using its own MiXCR run on the multiplex PCR reads, TCRdb lists one record per CDR3 protein. In the table there are hundreds of thousands of distinct CDR3 sequences, less than 45% of which are singletons. Source material: peripheral blood or thyroid tissue (not recorded which). The receptor source for this set is an adult man with Graves' disease, either hyperthyroidism or ophthalmopathy (not recorded which).

The chain uses TRBV2 and TRBJ2-7; D is perhaps TRBD2 (6 bases). Germline V CDR1 and CDR2: SNHLY, FYNNEI. V lost 8 bases, J lost 1 base, and 15 bases lay in between. The CDR3 consists of 14 residues. The CDR3 reads CASRPSASSYEQYF. In nucleotides, the CDR3 is TGTGCCAGCCGCCCTAGCGCGTCGTCCTACGAGCAGTACTTC.

This clonotype is a singleton in its sample. The rearrangement uses TRBV6-5 and TRBJ1-6; D is unresolved. CDR3 length: 13 residues. Germline CDR1 MNHEY, CDR2 SVGAGI. V lost 3 bases, J lost 7 bases, and 7 bases lay in between. CDR3 sequence reads: CASSYWPNSPLHF. For the CDR3, the DNA is TGTGCCAGCAGTTATTGGCCGAATTCACCCCTCCACTTT.

A few counts support this clonotype. The rearrangement uses TRBV2 and TRBJ1-1; D is unresolved. The CDR3 length is 13 residues. From germline, CDR1 is SNHLY and CDR2 FYNNEI. The V end lost 8 bases, the J end lost 1 base, and 11 bases lay between the germline ends. DNA for the CDR3: TGTGCCAGCGGGTTCAGAGAGAACACTGAAGCTTTCTTT. Translation gives CASGFRENTEAFF.

The rearrangement uses TRBV29-1 and TRBJ2-2; 10 bases are shared with TRBD2. The CDR3 length is 16 residues. The junction had 11 bases not matched to a gene; V was cut back by 5 bases and J by 5 bases. Per germline, CDR1 SQVTM and CDR2 ANQGSEA. The DNA of the CDR3 is TGCAGCGTTTCCCAGGGTCTAGCGGGAGTTACCGGGGAGCTGTTTTTT. It encodes CSVSQGLAGVTGELFF.

This clonotype was observed a handful of times. V and J are TRBV6-1 and TRBJ2-7; D uncertain. V was clipped by 7 bases and J by 4 bases, with 17 bases between them. CDR1 is MNHNS, CDR2 SASEGT, per germline. The CDR3 loop spans 14 amino acids. CDR3 residues: CASTNEAGHYEQYF. CDR3 in DNA: TGTGCCAGCACCAACGAGGCTGGCCATTACGAGCAGTACTTC.

This chain uses TRBV12-3 or TRBV12-4 with TRBJ1-2; 8 bases map to TRBD1. The ends lost 6 bases at V and 6 bases at J; junction bases unmatched: 6. The CDR3 is 13 residues long. The CDR3 loop is CASSGQGRNGYTF. CDR3 DNA sequence: TGTGCCAGCAGCGGACAGGGTAGGAATGGCTACACCTTC.

This chain joins TRBV7-2 and TRBJ2-2; tentative D call: TRBD1 (5 bases). Germline loops: CDR1 SGHTA, CDR2 FQGNSA. This CDR3 comprises 14 residues. V shed 4 bases and J shed 5 bases, with 11 bases lying between them. The CDR3 bases are TGTGCCAGCAGCTCTAGTAAGGGGACCGGGGAGCTGTTTTTT. Translated: CASSSSKGTGELFF.

Many counts were recorded for this clonotype. The chain combines TRBV7-2 with TRBJ1-2; 9 bases are a match to TRBD1. The CDR3 contains 16 residues. CDR1 and CDR2 (germline): SGHTA, FQGNSA. Trimming at V came to 2 bases and at J to 4 bases, leaving 8 bases not matched to a gene. CDR3 sequence reads: CASSLMGQGAGYGYTF. CDR3 bases: TGTGCCAGCAGCTTAATGGGACAGGGAGCGGGCTATGGCTACACCTTC.

This rearrangement joins TRBV2 to TRBJ2-7; 10 nucleotides match TRBD2. Germline loops: CDR1 SNHLY, CDR2 FYNNEI. J lost 2 bases, V lost 4 bases, and 8 bases had no gene match. The CDR3 sequence is 16 residues long. CDR3 residues: CASSVSRLAGAYEQYF. DNA for the CDR3: TGTGCCAGCAGTGTGAGTAGACTAGCGGGCGCCTACGAGCAGTACTTC.

V and J are TRBV11-2 and TRBJ1-2; the D is unclear. The CDR3 covers 14 residues. V was clipped by 5 bases and J by 5 bases, with 15 bases between them. Germline V gives CDR1 SGHAT, CDR2 FQNNGV. The CDR3 bases are TGTGCCAGCAGCACACCGGCAGCCCTTTATGGCTACACCTTC. This sequence encodes CASSTPAALYGYTF.

The table lists this clonotype with a few counts. J is TRBJ1-5 and V is TRBV20-1; D uncertain. The length of the CDR3 is 16 residues. Trimming removed 1 base from V and 2 bases from J, with 15 bases in between. Germline-derived CDR1 and CDR2 are DFQATT and SNEGSKA (reference sequence). The CDR3 DNA sequence: TGCAGTGCTAGAGTTGGCTCCCGGACGGGCAATCAGCCCCAGCATTTT. Amino acid sequence: CSARVGSRTGNQPQHF.

This clonotype was detected only a few times. This clone may be a read error of a much larger clone one base away. The chain uses TRBV29-1 and TRBJ2-5, with D perhaps TRBD2 (6 bases). The V gene's germline CDR1 is SQVTM and CDR2 ANQGSEA. This CDR3 has 15 amino acids. Trimming shortened V by 0 bases and J by 3 bases, and 14 bases separated the two germline ends. This CDR3 is CSVEDGGVIEETQYF. As DNA, the CDR3 is TGCAGCGTTGAAGATGGAGGGGTAATAGAAGAGACCCAGTACTTC.

The sample holds many counts of this clonotype. The CDR3 sequence: CSGWGNTEAFF. The CDR3 DNA reads TGCAGCGGGTGGGGGAACACTGAAGCTTTCTTT. The chain couples TRBV29-1 to TRBJ1-1; D gene uncertain. The CDR3 is 11 amino acids. CDR1 is SQVTM, CDR2 ANQGSEA, per germline. V lost 7 bases to trimming and J lost 1 base, with 7 bases between them.

The chain employs TRBV6-5 and TRBJ1-5; D uncertain. Germline V lookup: CDR1 MNHEY, CDR2 SVGAGI. V lost 4 bases to trimming and J lost 6 bases, with 7 bases between them. The CDR3 totals 12 residues. CDR3 coding DNA: TGTGCCAGCAGTTTATTGTTTCAGCCCCAGCATTTT. It is translated as CASSLLFQPQHF.

V is TRBV25-1 and J is TRBJ1-1; perhaps TRBD1 as D (6 bases). The CDR3 loop spans 13 amino acids. Trimming took 1 base from V and 6 from J, leaving 9 bases between them. Germline values: CDR1 MGHDK, CDR2 SYGVNS. CDR3: CASSESGTPEAFF. In DNA form, the CDR3 reads TGTGCCAGCAGTGAATCCGGGACACCTGAAGCTTTCTTT. Full variable domain (outside the CDR3, taken from reference TRBV25-1 and TRBJ1-1): EADIYQTPRYLVIGTGKKITLECSQTMGHDKMYWYQQDPGMELHLIHYSYGVNSTEKGDLSSESTVSRIRTEHFPLTLESARPSHTSQYLCASSESGTPEAFFGQGTRLTVV.

On this clonotype itself: A single base separates this from a much larger clone, so it may be a read error. The V gene is TRBV29-1, the J gene TRBJ1-1; D is undetermined. Germline CDR1 SQVTM, CDR2 ANQGSEA. V lost 7 bases, J lost 7 bases, and 13 bases lay in between. The CDR3 totals 11 residues. CDR3 residues: CSGHRAIEAFF. In nucleotides, the CDR3 is TGCAGCGGTCATAGGGCCATTGAAGCTTTCTTT.

As concerns this clonotype: This CDR3 is missing its conserved last phenylalanine or tryptophan, likely due to a read error. This chain uses TRBV7-2 with TRBJ1-1; 9 bases agree with TRBD1. This CDR3 spans 16 amino acids. Germline V gene data show CDR1 as SGHTA and CDR2 as FQGNSA. The CDR3 sequence: CASSLSGSDRGVGAFL. The CDR3 nucleotides are TGCGCCAGCAGCCTAAGCGGGTCGGACAGGGGAGTAGGAGCTTTCCTT.

V gene TRBV20-1 combines with J gene TRBJ2-7, with a weak D call TRBD1 (7 bases). Deletions cut 3 bases from V and 4 bases from J, with 19 bases between. This CDR3 region has 15 residues. CDR1 is DFQATT, CDR2 SNEGSKA, per germline (reference sequence). CDR3 protein: CSAREGARLEYEQYF. The CDR3 nucleotides are TGCAGTGCTAGGGAGGGGGCGAGACTAGAGTACGAGCAGTACTTC.

In DNA, the CDR3 is TGTGCCAGCAGCTTAGGGTTCGGAGGAAGCAATCAGCCCCAGCATTTT. It specifies CASSLGFGGSNQPQHF. The V call is TRBV7-6, the J call TRBJ1-5; no clear D. Trimming removed 1 base at V and 1 base at J, with 11 bases between. This CDR3 is built from 16 residues. CDR1 is SGHVS, CDR2 FNYEAQ, per germline.

The chain is built from TRBV6-6 and TRBJ2-7, with 7 nucleotides matching TRBD1. Germline V gene sequence: CDR1 MNHNY, CDR2 SVGAGI (reference sequence). The CDR3 spans 15 residues. The V gene end was trimmed by 6 bases and the J gene end by 0 bases; junction bases not matched to a gene: 8. CDR3 nucleotides: TGTGCCAGCAGCCCGGGACAGACGAGCTCCTACGAGCAGTACTTC. Translated, it gives CASSPGQTSSYEQYF.

The chain joins TRBV7-2 to TRBJ2-7, with D unresolved. The CDR3 contains 8 residues. The germline CDR1 and CDR2 sequences are SGHTA and FQGNSA. The V end was cut by 5 bases, the J end by 11 bases, with 4 bases between. CDR3 loop: CASSGEYF. Written as DNA, the CDR3 is TGTGCCAGCAGCGGGGAGTACTTC.

In its sample, this clonotype was seen many times. The genes are TRBV10-2 and TRBJ1-5, with a tentative D call TRBD1 (5 bases). The germline V gene has CDR1 WSHSY and CDR2 SAAADI. The CDR3 runs 15 residues. V shed 3 bases and J shed 12 bases, with 21 bases lying between them. CDR3 in amino acids: CASSDWGSGYQGQHF. DNA of the CDR3: TGCGCCAGCAGTGATTGGGGGTCGGGTTATCAGGGCCAGCATTTT.

J is TRBJ2-7 and V is TRBV10-3; D possibly uses TRBD1 or TRBD2 (6 bases each). This CDR3 has 15 residues. The V end was cut by 6 bases, the J end by 1 base, with 16 bases between. The germline V gene has CDR1 ENHRY and CDR2 SYGVKD. CDR3 DNA: TGTGCCATCAGGGGGGACGGGGGCCGTTCCTACGAGCAGTACTTC. Its protein product is CAIRGDGGRSYEQYF.

V gene TRBV6-6 combines with J gene TRBJ1-1, with no clear D. The CDR3 has 14 residues. V gave up 5 bases and J gave up 0 bases, with 10 bases separating them. Germline V lookup: CDR1 MNHNY, CDR2 SVGAGI (reference sequence). CDR3 sequence (DNA): TGTGCCAGCAGTGATATACACATGAACACTGAAGCTTTCTTT. Its protein product is CASSDIHMNTEAFF.

The sample holds a few counts of this clonotype. This chain joins TRBV2 and TRBJ1-1; TRBD1 agrees at 9 bases. The CDR3 loop spans 12 amino acids. J lost 6 bases, V lost 7 bases, and 3 bases had no gene match. CDR1 SNHLY and CDR2 FYNNEI come from the germline V gene. The CDR3 DNA follows: TGTGCCAGCACCCGACAGGGGGCTGAAGCTTTCTTT. This codes for CASTRQGAEAFF. The variable domain in full, with the rest retrieved from reference TRBV2 and TRBJ1-1, is EPEVTQTPSHQVTQMGQEVILRCVPISNHLYFYWYRQILGQKVEFLVSFYNNEISEKSEIFDDQFSVERPDGSNFTLKIRSTKLEDSAMYFCASTRQGAEAFFGQGTRLTVV.

This clonotype has a count of ten or more. This rearrangement joins TRBV7-2 to TRBJ2-7, with D perhaps assigned TRBD1 or TRBD2 (5 bases each). V lost 3 bases and J 6 bases, leaving 15 bases between the germline ends. The CDR3 covers 14 residues. Per germline, CDR1 SGHTA and CDR2 FQGNSA. CDR3 bases: TGTGCCAGCAGCTTCGGGGCGTCGCTAAGCGAGCAGTACTTC. This codes for CASSFGASLSEQYF.

This clonotype was found many times. The chain combines TRBV10-3 with TRBJ2-7; the D gene could be TRBD1 or TRBD2 (5 bases each). The CDR3 spans 11 residues. The V gene lost 2 bases and the J gene lost 6 bases, with 5 bases spanning the gap. Germline CDR1 and CDR2: ENHRY and SYGVKD. The CDR3 reads CAISEGGEQYF. Written as DNA, the CDR3 is TGTGCCATCAGTGAGGGGGGCGAGCAGTACTTC.

This sequence joins TRBV7-9 and TRBJ2-5; either TRBD1 or TRBD2 may supply D (5 bases each). In germline, CDR1 is SEHNR, CDR2 FQNEAQ (reference sequence). Trimming took 2 bases from V and 5 from J, leaving 15 bases between them. This CDR3 spans 15 amino acids. DNA of the CDR3: TGTGCCAGCAGCTTAAACTCGGGGCGGGCGGAGACCCAGTACTTC. Translation: CASSLNSGRAETQYF.